These T cell receptor beta chains were read from a single sample in a study of blood T cell repertoires in COVID-19. The repertoire was sequenced with immunoSEQ multiplex PCR; TCRdb's copy has only in-frame clones and lacks some. The sample contains roughly 250,000 clones, roughly four fifths of which appear only once. Source material: peripheral blood. The receptors stem from a woman older than 75 with acute or convalescent COVID-19. Both conserved end residues are part of each CDR3. Fields, in order: J gene, V gene, CDR3 protein.

>TRBJ2-7|TRBV2
CASSEDRYSYEQYF
>TRBJ1-1|TRBV9
CASSVAVDTRGGTEAFF
>TRBJ1-1|TRBV12-5
CASGLDSKNTEAFF
>TRBJ2-1|TRBV2
CASKRDSRYNEQFF
>TRBJ2-2|TRBV5-1
CASSLVSGNTGELFF
>TRBJ2-3|TRBV29-1
CSVDTGGDTQYF
>TRBJ2-5|TRBV5-1
CASSLSGGPRETQYF
>TRBJ1-5|TRBV2
CASSTGTGGVKVRQPQHF
>TRBJ1-5|TRBV2
CASRTRVSNQPQHF
>TRBJ2-2|TRBV15
CATSSPPGGGGELFF
>TRBJ1-3|TRBV4-2
CASSQPTGLSGNTIYF
>TRBJ1-5|TRBV2
CASSSWDSSNQPQHF
>TRBJ2-3|TRBV28
CASSSSGSLPADTQYF
>TRBJ2-7|TRBV27
CASSLLGQPYEQYF
>TRBJ2-7|TRBV29-1
CSVDFGTYEQYF
>TRBJ1-2|TRBV28
CASSLRRVRSYTF
>TRBJ2-3|TRBV10-1
CASSAQMGSGASTDTQYF
>TRBJ1-2|TRBV9
CASSAPDRGRNGYTF
>TRBJ1-2|TRBV14
CASSRDRGGGYTF
>TRBJ1-4|TRBV28
CASSFPGTGTNEKLFF
>TRBJ2-3|TRBV28
CASSGLAGDPFEPTDTQYF
>TRBJ2-1|TRBV28
CASTSAGTGRDEQFF
>TRBJ1-2|TRBV6-6
CASSRTENHGYTF
>TRBJ2-7|TRBV28
CASTGGGAGPLSEQYF
>TRBJ2-7|TRBV12-5
CASGSDSSYEQYF
>TRBJ1-1|TRBV18
CASSPPDRAYLMNTEAFF
>TRBJ1-6|TRBV18
CASSLDRGNSPLHF
>TRBJ2-2|TRBV3-1/TRBV3-2
CASSPFRATNTGELFF
>TRBJ1-1|TRBV2
CASMGRRDTEAFF
>TRBJ2-4|TRBV12-3/TRBV12-4
CASSSGNIQYF
>TRBJ2-2|TRBV28
CASSFISGGAAGELFF
>TRBJ1-2|TRBV12-5
CASGLEPHYGYTF
>TRBJ2-3|TRBV4-1
CASSPRAAGGTTDTQYF
>TRBJ1-4|TRBV4-1
CASSQENGQAPTNEKLFF
>TRBJ1-1|TRBV27
CASRGTGANTEAFF
>TRBJ2-7|TRBV18
CASSPWDRSSYEQYF
>TRBJ2-2|TRBV29-1
CSVLRNTGELFF
>TRBJ2-2|TRBV6-5
CASLRGHTGELFF
>TRBJ2-7|TRBV7-2
CASSQTGGAYEQYF
>TRBJ2-7|TRBV24-1
CATSVGQAEKQYF
>TRBJ2-2|TRBV5-5
CASSLIGQGAGGELFF
>TRBJ1-6|TRBV7-2
CASSPQFHQNSPLHF
>TRBJ1-2|TRBV6-5
CASSYGRQGNYGYTF
>TRBJ2-6|TRBV2
CASSPGLGSGANVLTF
>TRBJ2-5|TRBV5-1
CASSLGRETQYF
>TRBJ1-3|TRBV18
CASSPDPGQGNTIYF
>TRBJ1-4|TRBV24-1
CATRGPQAGVGANEKLFF
>TRBJ1-1|TRBV18
CASSPQGQGLTEAFF
>TRBJ1-5|TRBV3-1/TRBV3-2
CASSTRTGGEMGSEPQHF
>TRBJ1-5|TRBV3-1/TRBV3-2
CASSQAGSDGSNQPQHF
>TRBJ1-6|TRBV7-3
CASSLGQERSPLHF
>TRBJ1-5|TRBV6-6
CASSSQRGYSNQPQHF
>TRBJ2-2|TRBV3-1/TRBV3-2
CASSQEARGYGGELFF
>TRBJ2-2|TRBV27
CASSPTGTVPTGELFF
>TRBJ1-4|TRBV6-5
CASSYSRTGVEKLFF
>TRBJ2-6|TRBV6-2/TRBV6-3
CASSYPPGTGVSGANVLTF
>TRBJ1-6|TRBV6-5
CATTVLSPLHF